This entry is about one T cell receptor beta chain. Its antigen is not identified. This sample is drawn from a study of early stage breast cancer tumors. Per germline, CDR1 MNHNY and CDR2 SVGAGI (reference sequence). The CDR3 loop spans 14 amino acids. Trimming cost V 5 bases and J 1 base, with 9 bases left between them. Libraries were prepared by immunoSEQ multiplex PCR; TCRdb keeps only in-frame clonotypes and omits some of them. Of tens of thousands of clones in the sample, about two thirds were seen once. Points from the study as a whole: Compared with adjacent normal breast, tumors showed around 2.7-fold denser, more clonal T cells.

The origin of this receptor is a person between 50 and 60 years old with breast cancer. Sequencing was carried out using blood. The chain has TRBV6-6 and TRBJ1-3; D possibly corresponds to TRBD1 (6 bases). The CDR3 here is CASSHGTSGNTIYF. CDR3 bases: TGTGCCAGCAGTCACGGGACATCTGGAAACACCATATATTTT.